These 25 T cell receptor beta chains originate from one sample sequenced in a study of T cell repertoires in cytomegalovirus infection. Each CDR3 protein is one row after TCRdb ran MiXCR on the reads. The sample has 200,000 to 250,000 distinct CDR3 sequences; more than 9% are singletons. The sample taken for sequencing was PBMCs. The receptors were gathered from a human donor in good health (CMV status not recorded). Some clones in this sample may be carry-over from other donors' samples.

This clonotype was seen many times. The CDR3 region is CASSTGLDLDEQYF. In DNA form, the CDR3 reads TGTGCCAGTAGTACGGGACTAGATCTCGACGAGCAGTACTTC. This sequence joins TRBV19 and TRBJ2-7, with 8 bases aligning to TRBD2. This CDR3 contains 14 residues. V shed 4 bases and J 5 bases; nucleotides not matched to a gene: 7. The germline gives CDR1 LNHDA, CDR2 SQIVND (reference sequence).

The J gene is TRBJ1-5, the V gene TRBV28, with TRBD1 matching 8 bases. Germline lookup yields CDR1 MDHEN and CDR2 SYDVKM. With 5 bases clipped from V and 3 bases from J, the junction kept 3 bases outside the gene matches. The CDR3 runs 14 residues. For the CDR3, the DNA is TGTGCCAGCAGTGGGGGACAGGTCAATCAGCCCCAGCATTTT. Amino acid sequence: CASSGGQVNQPQHF.

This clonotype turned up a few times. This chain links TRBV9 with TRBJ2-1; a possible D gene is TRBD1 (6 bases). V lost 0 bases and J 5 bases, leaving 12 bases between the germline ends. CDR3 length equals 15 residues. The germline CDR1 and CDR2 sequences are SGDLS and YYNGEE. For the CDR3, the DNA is TGTGCCAGCAGCGTAGTGGTGGGGGCCCACAATGAGCAGTTCTTC. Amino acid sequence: CASSVVVGAHNEQFF. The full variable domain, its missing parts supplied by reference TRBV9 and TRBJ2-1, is DSGVTQTPKHLITATGQRVTLRCSPRSGDLSVYWYQQSLDQGLQFLIQYYNGEERAKGNILERFSAQQFPDLHSELNLSSLELGDSALYFCASSVVVGAHNEQFFGPGTRLTVL.

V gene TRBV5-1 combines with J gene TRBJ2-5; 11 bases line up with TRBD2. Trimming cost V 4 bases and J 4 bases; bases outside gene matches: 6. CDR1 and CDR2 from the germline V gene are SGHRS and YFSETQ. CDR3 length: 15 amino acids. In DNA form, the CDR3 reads TGCGCCAGCAGCCTCGGGACTAGCGGTGGAGAGACCCAGTACTTC. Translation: CASSLGTSGGETQYF.

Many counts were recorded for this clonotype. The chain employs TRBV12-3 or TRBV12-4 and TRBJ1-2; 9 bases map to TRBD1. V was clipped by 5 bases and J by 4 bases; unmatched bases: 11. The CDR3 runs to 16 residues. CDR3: CASSRTGTGTFYGYTF. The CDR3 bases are TGTGCCAGCAGTCGAACCGGGACAGGGACCTTCTATGGCTACACCTTC.

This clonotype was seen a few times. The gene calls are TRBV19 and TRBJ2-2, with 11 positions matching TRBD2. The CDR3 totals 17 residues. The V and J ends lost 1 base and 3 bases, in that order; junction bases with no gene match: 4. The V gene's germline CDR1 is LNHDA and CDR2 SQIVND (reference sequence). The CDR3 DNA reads TGTGCCAGTAGTATAGTCCTGGGACTAGCGGACACCGGGGAGCTGTTTTTT. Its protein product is CASSIVLGLADTGELFF.

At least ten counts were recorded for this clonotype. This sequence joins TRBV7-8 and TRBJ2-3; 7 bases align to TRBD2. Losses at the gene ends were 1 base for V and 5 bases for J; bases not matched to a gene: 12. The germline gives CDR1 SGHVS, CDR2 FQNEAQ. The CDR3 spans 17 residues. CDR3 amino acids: CASSLEGFPRGGDTQYF. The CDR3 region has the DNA TGTGCCAGCAGCTTAGAAGGTTTCCCCCGCGGGGGAGATACGCAGTATTTT.

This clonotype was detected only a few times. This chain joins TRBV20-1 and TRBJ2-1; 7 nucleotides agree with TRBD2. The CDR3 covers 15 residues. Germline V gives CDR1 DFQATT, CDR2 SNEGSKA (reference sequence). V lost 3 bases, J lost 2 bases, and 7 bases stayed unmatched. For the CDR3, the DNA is TGCAGTGCTAGTCCCCTCGCGGGAGCCTACAATGAGCAGTTCTTC. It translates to CSASPLAGAYNEQFF.

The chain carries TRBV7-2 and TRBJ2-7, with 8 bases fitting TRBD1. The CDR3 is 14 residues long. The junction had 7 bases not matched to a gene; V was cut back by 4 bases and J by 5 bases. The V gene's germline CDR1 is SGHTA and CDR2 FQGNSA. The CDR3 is CASSSGGMANEQYF. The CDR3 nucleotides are TGTGCCAGCAGCTCAGGGGGCATGGCGAACGAGCAGTACTTC.

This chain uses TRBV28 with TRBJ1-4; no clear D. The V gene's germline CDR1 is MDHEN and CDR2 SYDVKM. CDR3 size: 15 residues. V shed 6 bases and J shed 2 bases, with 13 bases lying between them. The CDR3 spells CASSGSMVTNEKLFF. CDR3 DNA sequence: TGTGCCAGCAGCGGGTCTATGGTTACTAATGAAAAACTGTTTTTT.

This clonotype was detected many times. DNA of the CDR3: TGTGCCAGCAGTGTCACAAATGAGCAGTTCTTC. Encoded protein: CASSVTNEQFF. The gene calls are TRBV2 and TRBJ2-1; D ambiguous. The germline V gene has CDR1 SNHLY and CDR2 FYNNEI. V lost 4 bases and J lost 7, with 5 bases in between. CDR3 length equals 11 residues.

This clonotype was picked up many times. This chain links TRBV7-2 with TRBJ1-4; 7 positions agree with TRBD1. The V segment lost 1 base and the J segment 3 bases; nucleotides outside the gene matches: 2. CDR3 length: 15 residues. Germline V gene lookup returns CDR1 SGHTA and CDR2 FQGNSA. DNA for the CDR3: TGTGCCAGCAGCTTAGGTGGACAGGCTAATGAAAAACTGTTTTTT. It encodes CASSLGGQANEKLFF.

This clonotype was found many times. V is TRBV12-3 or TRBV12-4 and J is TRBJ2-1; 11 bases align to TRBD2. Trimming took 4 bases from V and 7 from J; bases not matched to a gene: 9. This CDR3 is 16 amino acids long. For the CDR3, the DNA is TGTGCCAGCAGTTCCTTAGCGGGGGGGCCCCGAAATGAGCAGTTCTTC. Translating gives CASSSLAGGPRNEQFF.

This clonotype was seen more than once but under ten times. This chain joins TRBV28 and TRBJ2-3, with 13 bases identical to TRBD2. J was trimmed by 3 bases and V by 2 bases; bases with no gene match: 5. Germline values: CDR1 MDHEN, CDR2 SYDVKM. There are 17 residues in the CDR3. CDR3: CASSLGTSGRGTDTQYF. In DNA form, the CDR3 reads TGTGCCAGCAGTTTAGGCACTAGCGGGAGGGGTACAGATACGCAGTATTTT.

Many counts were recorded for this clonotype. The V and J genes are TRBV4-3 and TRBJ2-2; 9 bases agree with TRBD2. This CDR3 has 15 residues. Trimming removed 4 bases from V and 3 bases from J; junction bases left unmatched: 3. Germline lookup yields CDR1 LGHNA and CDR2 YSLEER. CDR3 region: CASSRSGGYTGELFF. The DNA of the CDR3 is TGCGCCAGCAGCCGCAGCGGGGGGTACACCGGGGAGCTGTTTTTT.

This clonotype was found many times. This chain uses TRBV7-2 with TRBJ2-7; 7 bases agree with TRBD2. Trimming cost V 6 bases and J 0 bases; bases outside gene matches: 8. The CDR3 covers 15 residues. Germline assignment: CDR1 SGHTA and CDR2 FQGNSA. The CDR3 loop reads CASSGSGVPSYEQYF. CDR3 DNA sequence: TGTGCCAGCAGTGGCAGCGGGGTGCCCTCCTACGAGCAGTACTTC.

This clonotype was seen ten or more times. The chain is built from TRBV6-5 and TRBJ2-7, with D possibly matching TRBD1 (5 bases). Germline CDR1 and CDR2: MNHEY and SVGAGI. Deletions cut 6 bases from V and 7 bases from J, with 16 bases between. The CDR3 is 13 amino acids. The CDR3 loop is CASRSQGLREQYF. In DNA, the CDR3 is TGTGCCAGCAGGTCCCAGGGCCTACGGGAGCAGTACTTC.

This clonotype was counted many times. The CDR3 sequence is CASSFGGAEANYGYTF. The CDR3 DNA reads as TGTGCCAGCAGCTTCGGAGGAGCAGAAGCTAACTATGGCTACACCTTC. The V gene is TRBV7-9, the J gene TRBJ1-2; D gene ambiguous. The V gene's germline CDR1 is SEHNR and CDR2 FQNEAQ (reference sequence). This CDR3 has 16 amino acids. Trimming left V 3 bases short and J 0 bases short, with 14 bases between.

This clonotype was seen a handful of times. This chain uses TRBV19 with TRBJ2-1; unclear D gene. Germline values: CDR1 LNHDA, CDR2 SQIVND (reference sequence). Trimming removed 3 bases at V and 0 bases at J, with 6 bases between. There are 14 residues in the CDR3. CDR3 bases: TGTGCCAGTAGTATCTTCAGCTCCTACAATGAGCAGTTCTTC. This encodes CASSIFSSYNEQFF.

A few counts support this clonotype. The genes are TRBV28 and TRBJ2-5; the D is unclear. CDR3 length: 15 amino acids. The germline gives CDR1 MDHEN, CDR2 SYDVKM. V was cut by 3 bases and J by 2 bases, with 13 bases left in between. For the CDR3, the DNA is TGTGCCAGCAGTTTTCGGCCGACGGATCAAGAGACCCAGTACTTC. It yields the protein CASSFRPTDQETQYF.

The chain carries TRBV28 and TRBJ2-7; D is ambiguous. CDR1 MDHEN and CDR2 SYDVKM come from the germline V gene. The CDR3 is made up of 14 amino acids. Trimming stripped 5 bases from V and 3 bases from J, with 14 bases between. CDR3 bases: TGTGCCAGCAGTCCCCGTTTAGAGGACTACGAGCAGTACTTC. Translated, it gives CASSPRLEDYEQYF.

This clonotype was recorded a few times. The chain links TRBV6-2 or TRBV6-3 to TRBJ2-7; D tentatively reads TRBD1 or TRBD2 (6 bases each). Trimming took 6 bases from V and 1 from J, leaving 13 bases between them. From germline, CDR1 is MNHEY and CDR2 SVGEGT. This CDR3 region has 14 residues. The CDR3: CASSDRRGSYEQYF. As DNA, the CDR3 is TGTGCCAGCAGCGACCGGAGGGGGTCCTACGAGCAGTACTTC.

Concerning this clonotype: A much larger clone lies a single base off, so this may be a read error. The CDR3 region has the DNA TGTGCCAATAGTCCGGGGCGGGGCGCCTACAATGAGCAGTTCTTC. Residues: CANSPGRGAYNEQFF. The chain employs TRBV19 and TRBJ2-1; tentative D call: TRBD2 (6 bases). Germline lookup yields CDR1 LNHDA and CDR2 SQIVND (reference sequence). The CDR3 totals 15 residues.

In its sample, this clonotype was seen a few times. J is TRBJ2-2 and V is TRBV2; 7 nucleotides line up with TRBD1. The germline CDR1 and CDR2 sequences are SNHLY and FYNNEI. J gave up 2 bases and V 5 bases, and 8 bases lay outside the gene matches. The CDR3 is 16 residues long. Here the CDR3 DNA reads TGTGCCAGCAGTACGGACCGGGACAGAAACACCGGGGAGCTGTTTTTT. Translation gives CASSTDRDRNTGELFF.

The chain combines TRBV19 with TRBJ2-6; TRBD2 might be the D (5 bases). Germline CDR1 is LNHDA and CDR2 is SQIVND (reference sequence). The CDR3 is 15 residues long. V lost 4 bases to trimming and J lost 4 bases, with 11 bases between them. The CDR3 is CASSTGSAGANVLTF. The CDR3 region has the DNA TGTGCCAGTAGTACGGGATCCGCCGGGGCCAACGTCCTGACTTTC.